The 3 T cell receptor beta chains below all came from one sample that was sequenced in a study of cytomegalovirus exposure and HLA in healthy donors. PCR involved 60 Vbeta and 13 Jbeta primers. Sequenced by immunoSEQ multiplex PCR; TCRdb stores in-frame clones only, minus some. The table records fewer than 200,000 clones, 80% of them present only once. The sample taken for sequencing was PBMCs. The receptors here all came from a boy younger than 18 in good health and CMV-seronegative.

V usage is TRBV10-3 and J usage is TRBJ1-3; D remains unclear. The CDR3 is 12 residues long. V lost 7 bases to trimming and J lost 3 bases, with 7 bases between them. The germline CDR1 and CDR2 sequences are ENHRY and SYGVKD. CDR3 bases: TGTGCCATCACTAGCGGTGGAAACACCATATATTTT. It yields the protein CAITSGGNTIYF.

The rearrangement links TRBV5-5 to TRBJ1-1, with D maybe TRBD1 (5 bases). V dropped 0 bases and J dropped 4 bases, with 16 bases sitting between them. The germline V gene has CDR1 SGHKS and CDR2 YYEKEE (reference sequence). CDR3 length: 16 amino acids. CDR3 in DNA: TGTGCCAGCAGCTTGGTGTGGTGGGGGGACCGCACTGAAGCTTTCTTT. Residues: CASSLVWWGDRTEAFF.

The CDR3 is CASSPGGSKDGYTF. CDR3 DNA sequence: TGTGCCAGCAGCCCCGGGGGGAGCAAAGATGGCTACACCTTC. The chain carries TRBV7-6 and TRBJ1-2; D is perhaps TRBD1 (5 bases). The CDR3 consists of 14 residues. CDR1 is SGHVS and CDR2 is FNYEAQ in the germline V gene. Trimming left V 5 bases short and J 6 bases short, with 16 bases between.